Listed here is a single T cell receptor beta chain. What it binds is not known. The CDR3 is made up of 16 amino acids. With 0 bases removed from V and 2 bases from J, the gap between germline ends came to 16 bases. Germline CDR1 DFQATT, CDR2 SNEGSKA (reference sequence). These data are taken from a study of T-cell reconstitution after alpha-beta-depleted transplantation in children. Study-wide results and limits: There were some patients whose high TCRbeta diversity at day 60 came from surviving recipient T cells and thymic progenitors. Reported findings indicate that, about two months after transplant, alpha-beta T cells came from several hundred expanded clones, which were derived from non-depleted graft cells. Hyperexpanded clones declined; after one year, newly produced T cells mostly supplied diversity.

Preparation of the TCRbeta library was carried out with unique molecular identifiers. TCRdb independently ran MiXCR on the PCR reads; one entry per CDR3 protein. The sample records 90,000 to 150,000 distinct CDR3 sequences, about 21% being singletons. This rearrangement joins TRBV20-1 to TRBJ2-5; perhaps TRBD2 as D (5 bases). This specimen was PBMCs, mostly from graft donor cells, taken 180 days after TCRalphabeta/CD19-depleted stem cell transplant. This TCR came from a male patient between 2 and 15 years old who had a stem cell transplant for chronic granulomatous disease, so the T cells may come from the graft donor. This CDR3 is CSARDGETLTQETQYF. CDR3 DNA: TGCAGTGCTAGAGATGGGGAGACACTTACGCAAGAGACCCAGTACTTC.